The 20 T cell receptor beta chains reported below all come from one sample, sequenced in a study of T cell repertoires in aging, cancer and after chemotherapy (dated by TCRdb to between 2019 and 2020). Reads for this sample came from an Illumina MiSeq. Using a mixed TRB-A/B primer pool, multiplex touch-down PCR amplified rearranged TRB sequences covering the V, D and J segments. TCRdb handled the public reads itself, with Q25 trimming in fastp and clone calling in MiXCR, and kept productive beta chains. Duplicate CDR3 protein sequences are folded into a single record with the most common DNA and genes. The sample profile shows 9,400 or so distinct CDR3 sequences; around 35% of them were found once. The ten largest clones represent roughly 13% of the sample. Genomic DNA extracted from peripheral blood, rather than sorted cells or RNA, was used as the source for amplification of TCR beta rearrangements.

The material sequenced was blood. These receptors were obtained from a human donor in good health. The donor label of this sample is uncertain.

J is TRBJ2-1 and V is TRBV13, with 11 nucleotides matching TRBD2. Germline loops: CDR1 PRHDT, CDR2 FYEKMQ (reference sequence). The ends lost 5 bases at V and 2 bases at J; junction bases unmatched: 8. The CDR3 runs 17 residues. CDR3 region: CASSKHHSGGAYNEQFF. CDR3 nucleotide sequence: TGTGCCAGCAGCAAGCACCATAGCGGGGGGGCCTACAATGAGCAGTTCTTC.

This clonotype appeared a few times. J is TRBJ2-5 and V is TRBV10-3; 11 bases fit TRBD2. The J segment lost 2 bases and the V segment lost 5 bases, leaving 4 bases of the junction unmatched. Germline assignment: CDR1 ENHRY and CDR2 SYGVKD. This CDR3 has 15 amino acids. In nucleotides, the CDR3 is TGTGCCATCAGTCCGGGACTAGCGGCTCAAGAGACCCAGTACTTC. This codes for CAISPGLAAQETQYF.

This clonotype was seen a handful of times. The chain joins TRBV6-2 or TRBV6-3 to TRBJ2-7; 7 bases agree with TRBD1. The CDR3 is made up of 13 amino acids. The germline V gene has CDR1 MNHEY and CDR2 SVGEGT. V was clipped by 6 bases and J by 3 bases; unmatched bases: 5. In DNA, the CDR3 is TGTGCCAGCAGCCACGGGACAGTCTACGAGCAGTACTTC. It specifies CASSHGTVYEQYF.

The chain employs TRBV30 and TRBJ2-2; D gene uncertain. The CDR3 extends over 14 amino acids. V was pared by 0 bases and J by 2 bases, with 7 bases between. Germline V gene lookup returns CDR1 GTSNPN and CDR2 SVGIG (reference sequence). CDR3 loop: CAWSVSLNTGELFF. The CDR3 nucleotides are TGTGCCTGGAGTGTCTCACTAAACACCGGGGAGCTGTTTTTT. The complete variable domain, with remaining parts taken from reference TRBV30 and TRBJ2-2, reads SQTIHQWPATLVQPVGSPLSLECTVEGTSNPNLYWYRQAAGRGLQLLFYSVGIGQISSEVPQNLSASRPQDRQFILSSKKLLLSDSGFYLCAWSVSLNTGELFFGEGSRLTVL.

The sample holds a few counts of this clonotype. The chain uses TRBV7-9 and TRBJ2-7; D unresolved. Trimming took 4 bases from V and 6 from J, leaving 7 bases between them. Germline V gene data show CDR1 as SEHNR and CDR2 as FQNEAQ (reference sequence). The CDR3 consists of 11 residues. CDR3 sequence: CASSSPGEQYF. The DNA for the CDR3 is TGTGCCAGCAGCTCCCCTGGCGAGCAGTACTTC.

By sample share, this clonotype is medium-sized. V usage is TRBV6-5 and J usage is TRBJ2-1, with D possibly matching TRBD1 (5 bases). The CDR3 has 14 amino acids. The V and J ends lost 2 bases and 2 bases respectively, with 7 bases between them. Per the germline V gene, CDR1 is MNHEY and CDR2 is SVGAGI. The CDR3 DNA sequence: TGTGCCAGCAGTTACGGCAGGGCCTACAATGAGCAGTTCTTC. Translated, it gives CASSYGRAYNEQFF.

This chain links TRBV30 with TRBJ1-1; D is undetermined. The CDR3 is 13 amino acids. V was pared by 3 bases and J by 2 bases, with 10 bases between. Germline assignment: CDR1 GTSNPN and CDR2 SVGIG (reference sequence). CDR3: CAWSVIINTEAFF. The DNA for the CDR3 is TGTGCCTGGAGCGTAATAATAAACACTGAAGCTTTCTTT. Full variable domain (outside the CDR3, taken from reference TRBV30 and TRBJ1-1): SQTIHQWPATLVQPVGSPLSLECTVEGTSNPNLYWYRQAAGRGLQLLFYSVGIGQISSEVPQNLSASRPQDRQFILSSKKLLLSDSGFYLCAWSVIINTEAFFGQGTRLTVV.

The chain carries TRBV20-1 and TRBJ1-1; D uncertain. Trimming shortened V by 2 bases and J by 2 bases, and 9 bases separated the two germline ends. The germline V gene has CDR1 DFQATT and CDR2 SNEGSKA (reference sequence). The CDR3 has 13 amino acids. The CDR3 is CSARTQINTEAFF. The CDR3 bases are TGCAGTGCTAGAACCCAGATCAACACTGAAGCTTTCTTT.

The chain uses TRBV7-2 and TRBJ2-5, with a weak D call TRBD2 (7 bases). Deletions cut 1 base from V and 7 bases from J, with 10 bases between. The germline gives CDR1 SGHTA, CDR2 FQGNSA. The CDR3 totals 13 residues. In nucleotides, the CDR3 is TGTGCCAGCAGCTTAGACAGGGAGGGGACCCAGTACTTC. Protein product: CASSLDREGTQYF. Supplemented by reference TRBV7-2 and TRBJ2-5, the full variable domain reads GAGVSQSPSNKVTEKGKDVELRCDPISGHTALYWYRQSLGQGLEFLIYFQGNSAPDKSGLPSDRFSAERTGGSVSTLTIQRTQQEDSAVYLCASSLDREGTQYFGPGTRLLVL.

This clonotype was recorded once. The chain uses TRBV29-1 and TRBJ2-3, with 7 bases fitting TRBD2. Germline values: CDR1 SQVTM, CDR2 ANQGSEA. The CDR3 totals 14 residues. The trim removed 3 bases at V and 4 bases at J, leaving 7 bases unmatched. The CDR3: CSVDGAGRADTQYF. The CDR3, as DNA: TGCAGCGTTGACGGGGCAGGGAGGGCAGATACGCAGTATTTT.

The chain is built from TRBV5-6 and TRBJ2-4, with a weak D call TRBD2 (7 bases). The germline CDR1 and CDR2 sequences are SGHDT and YYEEEE. V was trimmed by 4 bases and J by 6 bases, leaving 17 bases between them. The CDR3 extends over 15 amino acids. CDR3 amino acids: CASSPVGGAGNIQYF. The CDR3 coding sequence is TGTGCCAGCAGCCCGGTGGGGGGGGCCGGAAACATTCAGTACTTC.

This clonotype was recorded once. The junction and the germline gene differ at one end; a read error may be behind it. The genes are TRBV10-3 and TRBJ2-7, with D tentatively TRBD2 (7 bases). The CDR3 loop spans 14 amino acids. Per germline, CDR1 ENHRY and CDR2 SYGVKD. CDR3 sequence (DNA): TGTGCCAGCAGTTCCTGGGGGGGGGCTTACGAGCAGTACTTC. Its translation: CASSSWGGAYEQYF.

The rearrangement uses TRBV12-3 or TRBV12-4 and TRBJ2-3, with 15 bases aligning to TRBD2. Trimming at V came to 6 bases and at J to 0 bases, leaving 13 bases not matched to a gene. CDR3 length equals 20 residues. The CDR3 DNA reads TGTGCCAGCAGCCCGGGACTAGCGGGGGGCCCCTTCCCTAGCACAGATACGCAGTATTTT. It yields the protein CASSPGLAGGPFPSTDTQYF.

The gene calls are TRBV5-5 and TRBJ2-5; no definite D call. The end of the DNA fits TRBJ2-7 better, so the J call may be wrong. Germline lookup yields CDR1 SGHKS and CDR2 YYEKEE (reference sequence). CDR3 length: 12 residues. CDR3 loop: CASSLGRYEQYF. Written as DNA, the CDR3 is TGTGCCAGCAGCTTGGGGCGCTACGAGCAGTACTTC.

This clonotype was picked up a small number of times. V usage is TRBV19 and J usage is TRBJ2-7; 9 bases align to TRBD1. Germline CDR1 is LNHDA and CDR2 is SQIVND (reference sequence). The V and J ends lost 7 bases and 2 bases, in that order; junction bases with no gene match: 9. The CDR3 totals 15 residues. CDR3: CASTSGRTGAYEQYF. The CDR3 DNA follows: TGTGCCAGTACCTCCGGCCGGACAGGGGCCTACGAGCAGTACTTC.

This clonotype was detected a few times. The chain is built from TRBV15 and TRBJ1-2; TRBD1 is a possible D gene (5 bases). Trimming cost V 1 base and J 4 bases, with 7 bases left between them. Germline CDR1 is LNHNV and CDR2 is YYDKDF (reference sequence). This CDR3 is built from 13 residues. CDR3 DNA sequence: TGTGCCACCAGCAGAGGAACAGGCTATGGCTACACCTTC. This codes for CATSRGTGYGYTF.

This clonotype has more than one count but fewer than ten. This rearrangement joins TRBV27 to TRBJ1-5; D remains unclear. V dropped 4 bases and J dropped 4 bases, with 14 bases sitting between them. Germline V gene data show CDR1 as MNHEY and CDR2 as SMNVEV (reference sequence). This CDR3 has 15 amino acids. The CDR3 coding sequence is TGTGCCAGCAGTTCTAGGCCGCTCGGGAATCAGCCCCAGCATTTT. Residues: CASSSRPLGNQPQHF.

The rearrangement joins TRBV18 to TRBJ2-7; D gene unclear. V was cut by 6 bases and J by 3 bases, with 12 bases left in between. The CDR3 is made up of 13 amino acids. Germline-derived CDR1 and CDR2 are KGHSH and LQKENI. Here the CDR3 DNA reads TGTGCCAGCTCTCTGGTGGTACTCTACGAGCAGTACTTC. This translates into CASSLVVLYEQYF.

Points on this clonotype: A read error is possible here, since a much larger clone lies one base away. The chain carries TRBV29-1 and TRBJ2-1; D is undetermined. CDR1 is SQVTM and CDR2 is ANQGSEA in the germline V gene. CDR3 length: 13 amino acids. Written as DNA, the CDR3 is TGCAGCGTTGCCGAAGGATCCTACAATAAGCAGTTCTTC. Protein sequence: CSVAEGSYNKQFF.

The rearrangement links TRBV7-9 to TRBJ1-5; D is unresolved. In germline, CDR1 is SEHNR, CDR2 FQNEAQ (reference sequence). Trimming took 5 bases from V and 1 from J, leaving 9 bases between them. CDR3 size: 14 residues. This CDR3 is CASSPVGSNQPQHF. The CDR3 coding sequence is TGTGCCAGCAGCCCAGTCGGGAGCAATCAGCCCCAGCATTTT.